This T cell receptor (beta chain) was documented in a study of blood T cell repertoires in COVID-19. Study at large: PBMCs, B-cell-depleted T cells, or T cells provided the cDNA or gDNA that made up the material.

Per the study methods: Amplification of reference gene primers provided the estimated nucleated cell counts. Produced via immunoSEQ multiplex PCR; TCRdb's table is partial and in-frame only. The DNA gave D and trimming, while V, J and clone size come from that table. In the table there are about 310,000 clones, about 91% of which are singletons. This sequence was found in a woman younger than 30 who had recovered from COVID-19. Sequenced input: PBMCs or T cells enriched from blood (not recorded which).

The chain's CDR3 is CASSTGQGAVGNTIYF. CDR3 nucleotide sequence: TGTGCCAGCAGCACGGGACAGGGGGCTGTGGGAAACACCATATATTTT. The rearrangement links TRBV5-4 to TRBJ1-3; TRBD1 aligns across 12 bases. The V segment lost 4 bases and the J segment 4 bases; nucleotides outside the gene matches: 6. The CDR3 consists of 16 residues. Germline-derived CDR1 and CDR2 are SGHNT and YYREEE (reference sequence).